This T cell receptor (beta chain) originates from a study of STAT5B mutations in CD4+ large granular lymphocyte leukemia (dated by TCRdb to 2022 to 2024). Regarding the research as a whole: Among healthy controls, the CDR3 'QG' motif was associated with a particular HLA allele. The study compared the TCRbeta repertoires of patients with CD4+ T-cell large granular lymphocyte leukemia against those of healthy blood donors. Flow cytometry on FACSCanto II or FACSVerse confirmed that purified fractions exceeded 95% purity among lymphocytes. Overall results and qualifications from the work: The data were not HLA-matched, and the higher clonality in CD4+ T-LGLL than in CD8+ T-LGLL could be due to the relatively small sample size. Compared with healthy CD4+ repertoires, CD4-sorted patient repertoires appeared more clonal, and this difference remained even after the putative leukemic clones were removed. Enrichment of TRBV06-family usage was observed among the top patient clones (8/27) relative to healthy controls (2/35). Main leukemic clonotypes were private to each patient, although about 25% appeared at low frequency in other patients' non-leukemic repertoires.

The immunoSEQ assay at survey resolution was used to sequence TCRbeta rearrangements from genomic DNA. For the original study's pipeline: In the TCR sequencing data, the lowest productive clonotype frequency that could be detected was 2.59 x 10-5. Analyses included only productive TCRbeta rearrangements, meaning complete and in-frame sequences. Simpson clonality, calculated in the immunoSEQ Analyzer version 3.0, was used as the measure of sample clonality. Clones were binned by frequency as very rare, small, medium, large (1-20%) or hyperexpanded (>20%). Generation probabilities were estimated with OLGA 1.2.3, V-gene circos plots were made with VDJtools, specificities were searched in VDJdb, and CDR3 motifs were identified with GLIPH. TCRdb stores this immuneACCESS table with in-frame sequences only. Part of the clones is absent; in the studies checked, under half of the shortfall reflects unresolved V genes, and no reason is known for the rest. The V and J calls and clone size come from that table; D and trimming were worked out from the DNA. The sample table contains tens of thousands of clones; only one count was recorded for around 84% of them. The top ten clonotypes cover approximately 0.35% of the sample.

The healthy controls were fewer than 45 blood donors, and the buffy coats of these donors were supplied by the Finnish Red Cross blood service. All TCR-sequenced material derived from peripheral blood: patient blood samples and healthy donor buffy coats. Peripheral blood mononuclear cells were isolated by Ficoll-Hypaque gradient centrifugation. Magnetic purification was used to isolate CD4+ cells from the buffy coats of the healthy controls. The Gentra Puregene Cell and Tissue kit was used to extract genomic DNA, and a Qubit 2.0 fluorometer was used to measure the amount of genomic DNA. V is cut by 0 bases and J by 7 bases, and the space between the germline ends is 5 bases. CDR1 DFQATT and CDR2 SNEGSKA are derived from the germline V gene (reference sequence). CDR3 length: 11 amino acids, cysteine to phenylalanine. Only the CDR3 portion is preserved as DNA: 33 bases, with reading frame beginning at the first base.

This clone was counted a single time. The antigen this receptor binds is unknown. No base qualities exist here, and no much larger clone lies one base off it. Recombination joined TRBV20-1 with TRBJ2-3; the D gene is unclear. The source of this sequence is a human donor in good health. Sequencing input: CD4+ T cells from blood buffy coats. The bases are TGCAGTGCTAGAGAGGCTCATACGCAGTATTTT. It codes for CSAREAHTQYF.